This T cell receptor beta chain was found in a study of OX40 agonist ivuxolimab in advanced cancers. As for the study in general: Patients were infused with ivuxolimab every 2 weeks at 0.01 to 10 mg/kg. Study-wide findings and caveats: Clonal expansion in partial responders at 0.1-3.0 mg/kg ranked among the lowest. Certain nonresponding patients likewise had low normalized T-cell clonal expansion.

Sequenced by immunoSEQ multiplex PCR; TCRdb stores in-frame clones only, minus some. Of fewer than 55,000 clones in the sample, 70% to 90% are singletons; the top ten hold more than 13%. On this clone itself: Its target is unknown.

This TCR was sampled from an adult with an advanced solid tumor such as melanoma, head and neck, liver or kidney cancer. The starting material was CD4+ or CD8+ T cells sorted from blood, obtained in a trial of the OX40 agonist ivuxolimab.

CDR3 in DNA: TGTGCCAGCAGCTACGGAGCGGGGAGCGCCTACGAGCAGTACTTC. Amino acids: CASSYGAGSAYEQYF. The rearrangement joins TRBV7-6 to TRBJ2-5; 7 nucleotides match TRBD2. Near its end, the DNA agrees better with TRBJ2-7, so the J call may be wrong. Germline V gene lookup returns CDR1 SGHVS and CDR2 FNYEAQ. The CDR3 has 15 residues.